Shown below are 17 T cell receptor beta chains from a single sample sequenced in a study of blood T cell repertoires in COVID-19. The table came from immunoSEQ multiplex PCR; TCRdb's copy has only in-frame clones and leaves some out. The sample carries roughly 200,000 clones, about 76% recorded once. Sequencing used peripheral blood. The receptors derive from a woman between 45 and 60 years old with active or convalescent COVID-19.

The chain uses TRBV9 and TRBJ1-2; no clear D. The germline V gene has CDR1 SGDLS and CDR2 YYNGEE. Between the trimmed V and J ends, which lost 0 bases and 2 bases, there was a span of 8 bases. This CDR3 is built from 14 residues. CDR3 residues: CASSVGGINYGYTF. CDR3 coding DNA: TGTGCCAGCAGCGTAGGAGGGATAAACTATGGCTACACCTTC.

The chain joins TRBV3-1 (or the pseudogene TRBV3-2) to TRBJ1-2; D is undetermined. The CDR3 length is 15 residues. The V end was cut by 0 bases, the J end by 8 bases, with 16 bases between. Germline V gene sequence: CDR1 LGHDT, CDR2 YNNKEL (reference sequence). CDR3 loop: CASSQELSARRGYTF. Here the CDR3 DNA reads TGTGCCAGCAGCCAAGAATTATCGGCCCGCAGGGGCTACACCTTC.

CDR3 loop: CASSIRTGGSSSYNEQFF. The CDR3 nucleotides are TGTGCCAGTAGTATTCGGACAGGGGGCTCCAGCTCCTACAATGAGCAGTTCTTC. The chain joins TRBV19 to TRBJ2-1, with 11 positions matching TRBD1. CDR1 LNHDA and CDR2 SQIVND come from the germline V gene (reference sequence). Unmatched junction bases numbered 7, after V lost 3 bases and J lost 0 bases. This CDR3 has 18 residues.

V and J are TRBV5-4 and TRBJ1-4; no clear D. V lost 0 bases and J 3 bases, leaving 12 bases between the germline ends. The CDR3 has 16 amino acids. The germline gives CDR1 SGHNT, CDR2 YYREEE (reference sequence). CDR3 sequence (DNA): TGTGCCAGCAGCTTGGGGGCAGGTAGATCTAATGAAAAACTGTTTTTT. Its protein is CASSLGAGRSNEKLFF.

The rearrangement uses TRBV27 and TRBJ1-2; D not resolved. Germline CDR1 is MNHEY and CDR2 is SMNVEV (reference sequence). This CDR3 is built from 16 residues. V was trimmed by 3 bases and J by 4 bases, leaving 18 bases between them. The DNA of the CDR3 is TGTGCCAGCAGTTTTAGGTTAGGTAGGCAGGTCTATGGCTACACCTTC. Amino acids: CASSFRLGRQVYGYTF.

This chain links TRBV7-2 with TRBJ1-2; D uncertain. Trimming removed 3 bases from V and 4 bases from J, with 9 bases in between. This CDR3 has 13 amino acids. Looked up from germline, CDR1 is SGHTA and CDR2 is FQGNSA. The CDR3 DNA follows: TGTGCCAGCAGCTTGACCCGGGGCTATGGCTACACCTTC. Translation: CASSLTRGYGYTF.

With respect to this clone: Other DNA sequences from this sample encode an identical CDR3 as well. The chain joins TRBV7-2 to TRBJ2-3; D is undetermined. The CDR3 has 14 amino acids. Trimming pared 1 base from V and 0 bases from J, leaving 5 bases between. Per the germline V gene, CDR1 is SGHTA and CDR2 is FQGNSA. The CDR3 DNA reads TGTGCCAGCAGCTTAGGGCCTAGCACAGATACGCAGTATTTT. Translation: CASSLGPSTDTQYF.

This clone came up a few times. The V gene is TRBV25-1, the J gene TRBJ1-2, with unresolved D. The CDR3 spans 12 residues. Germline V CDR1 and CDR2: MGHDK, SYGVNS. Trimming left V 7 bases short and J 7 bases short, with 13 bases between. CDR3 sequence reads: CASTHGVGGYTF. CDR3 bases: TGTGCCAGCACCCACGGGGTGGGTGGCTACACCTTC.

The V and J genes are TRBV29-1 and TRBJ1-2, with unresolved D. This CDR3 comprises 12 residues. The germline gives CDR1 SQVTM, CDR2 ANQGSEA. Trimming took off 6 bases at V and 5 bases at J, with 13 bases between the two ends. The CDR3 spells CSVGLFAYGYTF. Here the CDR3 DNA reads TGCAGCGTAGGACTGTTTGCGTATGGCTACACCTTC.

The chain has TRBV5-5 and TRBJ2-3, with 8 nucleotides matching TRBD1. J gave up 2 bases and V 4 bases, and 9 bases lay outside the gene matches. CDR1 is SGHKS and CDR2 is YYEKEE in the germline V gene (reference sequence). The length of the CDR3 is 16 residues. This chain's CDR3 is CASSPWTGHYTDTQYF. The CDR3 bases are TGTGCCAGCAGCCCATGGACAGGGCACTACACAGATACGCAGTATTTT. Variable domain in full (rest from reference TRBV5-5 and TRBJ2-3): DAGVTQSPTHLIKTRGQQVTLRCSPISGHKSVSWYQQVLGQGPQFIFQYYEKEERGRGNFPDRFSARQFPNYSSELNVNALLLGDSALYLCASSPWTGHYTDTQYFGPGTRLTVL.

With respect to this clone: The sample contains more than one DNA sequence encoding this CDR3. This chain joins TRBV29-1 and TRBJ1-5; D is undetermined. This CDR3 has 12 amino acids. Germline CDR1 and CDR2: SQVTM and ANQGSEA. The V end was cut by 4 bases, the J end by 2 bases, with 6 bases between. CDR3 in amino acids: CSVAQGNQPQHF. CDR3 coding DNA: TGCAGCGTTGCCCAGGGCAATCAGCCCCAGCATTTT.

V gene TRBV4-3 combines with J gene TRBJ2-3; D is unclear. V lost 0 bases to trimming and J lost 6 bases, with 7 bases between them. CDR1 and CDR2 (germline): LGHNA, YSLEER. The CDR3 contains 13 residues. CDR3 sequence (DNA): TGCGCCAGCAGCCAAGATTTCGGGGATACGCAGTATTTT. This sequence encodes CASSQDFGDTQYF.

The CDR3 is CASSLGTSGSWETQYF. Written as DNA, the CDR3 is TGTGCCAGCAGCTTAGGGACTAGCGGGAGTTGGGAGACCCAGTACTTC. The chain is built from TRBV7-2 and TRBJ2-5; 13 bases are shared with TRBD2. This CDR3 spans 16 amino acids. V lost 1 base and J lost 5; bases outside the gene matches: 4. Looked up from germline, CDR1 is SGHTA and CDR2 is FQGNSA.

The rearrangement links TRBV6-5 to TRBJ2-1; a possible D gene is TRBD2 (5 bases). Per the germline V gene, CDR1 is MNHEY and CDR2 is SVGAGI. Between the trimmed V and J ends, which lost 6 bases and 4 bases, there was a span of 16 bases. CDR3 length: 15 residues. CDR3 DNA: TGTGCCAGCAGCCCCCGGGGAAACCCTTACAATGAGCAGTTCTTC. Translated: CASSPRGNPYNEQFF.

This clone turned up a few times. The chain combines TRBV10-3 with TRBJ2-1; D is ambiguous. Trimming took off 10 bases at V and 5 bases at J, with 18 bases between the two ends. Germline CDR1 is ENHRY and CDR2 is SYGVKD. This CDR3 has 14 residues. This CDR3 is CASADPGEHNEQFF. CDR3 bases: TGTGCCAGCGCCGATCCCGGAGAGCACAATGAGCAGTTCTTC.

V and J are TRBV3-1 (or the pseudogene TRBV3-2) and TRBJ2-7, with TRBD1 as a possible D gene (7 bases). Germline V lookup: CDR1 LGHDT, CDR2 YNNKEL (reference sequence). The CDR3 contains 14 residues. Deletions cut 8 bases from V and 1 base from J, with 15 bases between. The CDR3 DNA follows: TGTGCCAGCGGGTGGGGGGACAGTTCCTACGAGCAGTACTTC. This translates into CASGWGDSSYEQYF.

This clone was observed once. The chain joins TRBV7-9 to TRBJ1-2; 8 bases match TRBD1. The trim removed 5 bases at V and 2 bases at J, leaving 16 bases unmatched. The germline CDR1 and CDR2 sequences are SEHNR and FQNEAQ (reference sequence). The CDR3 covers 18 residues. The CDR3 DNA reads as TGTGCCAGCAGCCCCTCGAGTCCACAGGGGGTCGCGAACTATGGCTACACCTTC. Translated, it gives CASSPSSPQGVANYGYTF.